This TCR beta chain was sequenced for a study of blood T cell repertoires in COVID-19. Whole-study context: Specimens from acute and convalescent COVID-19 originated in the United States, Italy and Spain.

The CDR3 is 18 residues long. Losses at the gene ends were 5 bases for V and 1 base for J; bases not matched to a gene: 14. CDR1 and CDR2 from the germline V gene are SGHTA and FQGNSA. Per the authors' pipeline: Scientists estimated how many nucleated cells there were by amplifying reference gene primers. Profiled with immunoSEQ multiplex PCR; TCRdb holds only in-frame clones, not every one. Clone size and the V and J calls come from that table; the DNA yielded D and trimming. Here the sample spans 150,000 to 200,000 clones, 80% to 90% being singletons. This clonotype was sampled from a man in his forties or fifties with active or convalescent COVID-19. The sample comprised peripheral blood. The rearrangement joins TRBV7-2 to TRBJ1-3; 7 nucleotides agree with TRBD1. Here the CDR3 reads CASSDRPGQTLSGNTIYF. The CDR3 region has the DNA TGTGCCAGCAGCGATAGGCCGGGACAGACACTATCTGGAAACACCATATATTTT.